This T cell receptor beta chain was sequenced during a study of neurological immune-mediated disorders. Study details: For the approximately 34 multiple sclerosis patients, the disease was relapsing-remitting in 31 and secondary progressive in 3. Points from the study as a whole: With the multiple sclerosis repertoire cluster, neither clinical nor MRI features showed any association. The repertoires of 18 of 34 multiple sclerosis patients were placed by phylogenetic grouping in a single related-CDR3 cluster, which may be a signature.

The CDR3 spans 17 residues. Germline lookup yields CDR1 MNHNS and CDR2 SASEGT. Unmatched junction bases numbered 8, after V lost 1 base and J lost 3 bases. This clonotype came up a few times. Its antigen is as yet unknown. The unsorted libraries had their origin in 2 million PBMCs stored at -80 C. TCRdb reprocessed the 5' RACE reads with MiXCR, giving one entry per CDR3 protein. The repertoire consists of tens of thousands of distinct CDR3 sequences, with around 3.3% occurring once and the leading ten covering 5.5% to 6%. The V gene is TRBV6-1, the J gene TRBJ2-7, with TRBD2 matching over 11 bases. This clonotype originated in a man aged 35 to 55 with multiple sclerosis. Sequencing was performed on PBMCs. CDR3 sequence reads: CASSEGSSGGNVYEQYF. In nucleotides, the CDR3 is TGTGCCAGCAGTGAAGGGTCTAGCGGGGGGAACGTCTACGAGCAGTACTTC.